A single sample is the source of the 4 T cell receptor beta chains below, sequenced in a study of cytomegalovirus exposure and HLA in healthy donors. Assay used: immunoSEQ multiplex PCR; TCRdb lists only in-frame clones, some missing. The sample has approximately 70,000 clones; roughly 94% are singletons. Sequencing used PBMCs. These TCRs come from a woman in her late teens or twenties in good health and CMV-seronegative.

This chain connects TRBV5-6 to TRBJ1-2, with D possibly being TRBD1 (6 bases). The V and J ends lost 4 bases and 8 bases respectively, with 15 bases between them. The CDR3 is made up of 13 amino acids. CDR1 SGHDT and CDR2 YYEEEE come from the germline V gene. CDR3 sequence: CASSLDGQRGYTF. CDR3 bases: TGTGCCAGCAGCCTAGATGGACAGCGGGGCTACACCTTC.

This chain connects TRBV27 to TRBJ1-2; perhaps TRBD1 as D (6 bases). Germline lookup yields CDR1 MNHEY and CDR2 SMNVEV (reference sequence). The V end was cut by 7 bases, the J end by 8 bases, with 20 bases between. This CDR3 comprises 14 residues. The CDR3 bases are TGTGCCAGCAATACCGGCGGGGGGGCGCTGGGCTACACCTTC. It translates to CASNTGGGALGYTF.

The chain has TRBV28 and TRBJ2-7, with D perhaps matching TRBD1 (5 bases). This CDR3 spans 12 amino acids. Germline V gene lookup returns CDR1 MDHEN and CDR2 SYDVKM. Between the trimmed V and J ends, which lost 11 bases and 6 bases, there was a span of 17 bases. CDR3 sequence reads: CASQLGPSEQYF. CDR3 bases: TGTGCCTCCCAGCTGGGGCCCTCCGAGCAGTACTTC.

V usage is TRBV5-1 and J usage is TRBJ2-4, with D perhaps TRBD1 (7 bases). V was cut by 4 bases and J by 10 bases, with 15 bases left in between. Germline CDR1 and CDR2: SGHRS and YFSETQ. The CDR3 runs to 13 residues. CDR3 in DNA: TGCGCCAGCAGCCCGGCCCAGGGGGGTATTCAGTACTTC. Its protein is CASSPAQGGIQYF.